These 27 T cell receptor beta chains share one sample of origin, sequenced in a study of T cell responses to AZD1222 COVID-19 vaccine. Generated by immunoSEQ multiplex PCR, the TCRdb table keeps only in-frame clones and is missing some. The sample has around 130,000 clones, roughly 93% seen once; the top ten hold around 1.7%. The source material was peripheral blood, sampled on day 0 of AZD1222 vaccination. The source of these receptors is an adult in good health.

This chain uses TRBV10-3 with TRBJ1-5; weak D call: TRBD1 (6 bases). Between the trimmed V and J ends, which lost 10 bases and 2 bases, there was a span of 9 bases. The CDR3 is made up of 12 amino acids. CDR1 is ENHRY, CDR2 SYGVKD, per germline. DNA for the CDR3: TGTGCCACCCGACAGGGCAATCAGCCCCAGCATTTT. It codes for CATRQGNQPQHF.

This chain joins TRBV9 and TRBJ1-3; 8 nucleotides line up with TRBD1. The CDR3 sequence is 16 residues long. Germline values: CDR1 SGDLS, CDR2 YYNGEE. The V gene end was trimmed by 7 bases and the J gene end by 7 bases; junction bases not matched to a gene: 16. The DNA for the CDR3 is TGTGCCAGCCAGGGGGGTCGAGACAGGGGATGTAACACCATATATTTT. Its translation: CASQGGRDRGCNTIYF.

The rearrangement joins TRBV19 to TRBJ2-2, with D possibly being TRBD1 (6 bases). Deletions cut 4 bases from V and 5 bases from J, with 23 bases between. Germline CDR1 is LNHDA and CDR2 is SQIVND (reference sequence). CDR3 length: 18 amino acids. The CDR3 coding sequence is TGTGCCAGTAGTAACCTCCGGGACACCTCCTTGGGTACCGGGGAGCTGTTTTTT. The encoded protein is CASSNLRDTSLGTGELFF.

The chain recombines TRBV3-1 (or the pseudogene TRBV3-2) with TRBJ1-1; D gene ambiguous. V was clipped by 4 bases and J by 0 bases, with 9 bases between them. Germline CDR1 reads LGHDT; CDR2 reads YNNKEL (reference sequence). The CDR3 has 14 residues. The CDR3 here is CASSLLSVNTEAFF. DNA of the CDR3: TGTGCCAGCAGCCTACTAAGTGTGAACACTGAAGCTTTCTTT.

Written as DNA, the CDR3 is TGTGCCAGCAGTTACTGGAGAGGGGACAGGGGAGAAAAACTGTTTTTT. Protein: CASSYWRGDRGEKLFF. The V gene is TRBV6-5, the J gene TRBJ1-4, with TRBD1 matching over 10 bases. The V gene's germline CDR1 is MNHEY and CDR2 SVGAGI. After removal of 1 base from V and 8 bases from J, the junction contained 7 bases not matched to a gene. The CDR3 runs to 16 residues.

The genes are TRBV6-2 or TRBV6-3 and TRBJ2-7; 9 bases are shared with TRBD1. Losses at the gene ends were 4 bases for V and 2 bases for J; bases not matched to a gene: 15. Germline V gene lookup returns CDR1 MNHEY and CDR2 SVGEGT. This CDR3 comprises 18 residues. CDR3 sequence: CASSLRPGQGLFPYEQYV. The CDR3 coding sequence is TGTGCCAGCAGTTTGCGCCCGGGACAGGGACTCTTCCCCTACGAGCAGTACGTC.

V usage is TRBV5-1 and J usage is TRBJ1-2, with D unclear. The V end was cut by 0 bases, the J end by 0 bases, with 9 bases between. Germline loops: CDR1 SGHRS, CDR2 YFSETQ. The CDR3 sequence is 15 residues long. DNA for the CDR3: TGCGCCAGCAGCTTGGGTTCAGGAGCTAACTATGGCTACACCTTC. The encoded protein is CASSLGSGANYGYTF.

This clone was counted a single time. This chain connects TRBV19 to TRBJ1-2, with a tentative D call TRBD1 (5 bases). CDR3 size: 14 residues. CDR1 LNHDA and CDR2 SQIVND come from the germline V gene (reference sequence). The V gene lost 9 bases and the J gene lost 1 base, with 15 bases spanning the gap. DNA of the CDR3: TGTGCCAGCTCTGACAGCCTTATTAACTATGGCTACACCTTC. Translated: CASSDSLINYGYTF.

The chain has TRBV24-1 and TRBJ2-1; D remains unclear. Germline V gene data show CDR1 as KGHDR and CDR2 as SFDVKD. Trimming stripped 7 bases from V and 8 bases from J, with 20 bases between. The CDR3 totals 15 residues. For the CDR3, the DNA is TGTGCCACCAGCCTCGGAGACTGGCAAGAGGATGAGCAGTTCTTC. This sequence encodes CATSLGDWQEDEQFF.

The rearrangement uses TRBV29-1 and TRBJ1-1; a weak D match, TRBD1 (5 bases). The V end lost 4 bases, the J end lost 0 bases, and 12 bases lay between the germline ends. This CDR3 spans 14 amino acids. Germline assignment: CDR1 SQVTM and CDR2 ANQGSEA. The CDR3 coding sequence is TGCAGCGTTGGCAGGGATAATATGAACACTGAAGCTTTCTTT. Residues: CSVGRDNMNTEAFF.

The chain uses TRBV30 and TRBJ1-4; tentative D call: TRBD1 (5 bases). There are 14 residues in the CDR3. The germline V gene encodes CDR1 GTSNPN and CDR2 SVGIG (reference sequence). The V gene lost 2 bases and the J gene lost 10 bases, with 17 bases spanning the gap. In nucleotides, the CDR3 is TGTGCCTGGAGTATCGGGACGGTAGGGCGAAAACTGTTTTTT. Translating it yields CAWSIGTVGRKLFF. The variable domain in full, completed from reference TRBV30 and TRBJ1-4, reads SQTIHQWPATLVQPVGSPLSLECTVEGTSNPNLYWYRQAAGRGLQLLFYSVGIGQISSEVPQNLSASRPQDRQFILSSKKLLLSDSGFYLCAWSIGTVGRKLFFGSGTQLSVL.

This chain connects TRBV19 to TRBJ1-3; 8 nucleotides line up with TRBD1. The CDR3 totals 16 residues. Germline assignment: CDR1 LNHDA and CDR2 SQIVND (reference sequence). The junction had 9 bases not matched to a gene; V was cut back by 5 bases and J by 3 bases. The CDR3 DNA sequence: TGTGCCAGTAGTCTTATCCAAGGACAGGGTGGAAACACCATATATTTT. The encoded protein is CASSLIQGQGGNTIYF.

This clone is a singleton in its sample. DNA of the CDR3: TGTGCCAGCAGTTTGGGGACAGGGACTGAAGCTTTCTTT. Translated, it gives CASSLGTGTEAFF. The rearrangement uses TRBV12-3 or TRBV12-4 and TRBJ1-1; 9 bases align to TRBD1. After removal of 3 bases from V and 5 bases from J, the junction contained 1 base not matched to a gene. The CDR3 length is 13 residues.

This clone was seen only once. V is TRBV7-9 and J is TRBJ1-3; the D is unclear. Between the trimmed V and J ends, which lost 5 bases and 2 bases, there was a span of 7 bases. The germline gives CDR1 SEHNR, CDR2 FQNEAQ (reference sequence). The CDR3 runs 13 residues. The CDR3: CASSPGPGNTIYF. DNA of the CDR3: TGTGCCAGCAGCCCCGGACCTGGAAACACCATATATTTT. Variable domain in full (rest from reference TRBV7-9 and TRBJ1-3): DTGVSQNPRHKITKRGQNVTFRCDPISEHNRLYWYRQTLGQGPEFLTYFQNEAQLEKSRLLSDRFSAERPKGSFSTLEIQRTEQGDSAMYLCASSPGPGNTIYFGEGSWLTVV.

This chain connects TRBV19 to TRBJ1-5; TRBD1 matches at 9 bases. The germline gives CDR1 LNHDA, CDR2 SQIVND (reference sequence). The CDR3 has 16 residues. J was trimmed by 9 bases and V by 10 bases; bases with no gene match: 19. CDR3 in amino acids: CATEGGTGRLQRPQHF. The CDR3 DNA reads TGTGCCACCGAGGGAGGGACAGGGAGGTTGCAACGGCCCCAGCATTTT.

This sequence joins TRBV28 and TRBJ2-7, with D perhaps given as TRBD1 or TRBD2 (5 bases each). The germline V gene encodes CDR1 MDHEN and CDR2 SYDVKM. V was shortened by 4 bases and J by 0 bases, with 13 bases between the two germline ends. The CDR3 consists of 15 residues. CDR3 loop: CASSSGTWSSYEQYV. The DNA of the CDR3 is TGTGCCAGCAGTTCCGGGACGTGGAGCTCCTACGAGCAGTACGTC.

The chain is built from TRBV19 and TRBJ1-4; D gene unclear. V lost 3 bases, J lost 0 bases, and 5 bases lay in between. Germline-derived CDR1 and CDR2 are LNHDA and SQIVND (reference sequence). The CDR3 has 14 amino acids. The CDR3 is CASSMQATNEKLFF. The CDR3 DNA reads as TGTGCCAGTAGTATGCAGGCAACTAATGAAAAACTGTTTTTT.

The chain is built from TRBV9 and TRBJ2-2; unclear D gene. CDR1 and CDR2 from the germline V gene are SGDLS and YYNGEE. Trimming cost V 0 bases and J 6 bases, with 21 bases left between them. CDR3 length: 18 residues. Here the CDR3 reads CASSVGFLDPGLAGELFF. CDR3 sequence (DNA): TGTGCCAGCAGCGTAGGCTTTTTGGACCCAGGATTGGCCGGGGAGCTGTTTTTT.

This clone came up a few times. The CDR3 DNA reads TGTGCCAGCAGCTTAGTCGCGATGGGCGGGAGGGCCCTAAACATTCAGTACTTC. Amino acid sequence: CASSLVAMGGRALNIQYF. The chain is built from TRBV11-2 and TRBJ2-4; 9 nucleotides agree with TRBD2. J gave up 6 bases and V 1 base, and 13 bases lay outside the gene matches. CDR1 SGHAT and CDR2 FQNNGV come from the germline V gene. This CDR3 is built from 18 residues.

The chain uses TRBV5-1 and TRBJ1-5; D gene uncertain. Germline V gene sequence: CDR1 SGHRS, CDR2 YFSETQ. V lost 4 bases, J lost 4 bases, and 6 bases lay in between. This CDR3 has 12 amino acids. The CDR3 DNA is TGCGCCAGCAGCGTGGGTAATCAGCCCCAGCATTTT. It encodes CASSVGNQPQHF.

The genes are TRBV4-3 and TRBJ1-2, with D possibly TRBD1 on 5 matching bases. Trimming stripped 0 bases from V and 2 bases from J, with 7 bases between. The CDR3 loop spans 14 amino acids. Germline V gene data show CDR1 as LGHNA and CDR2 as YSLEER. CDR3 DNA sequence: TGCGCCAGCAGCCAAGATGAGGGGAACTATGGCTACACCTTC. Translating gives CASSQDEGNYGYTF.

This chain uses TRBV2 with TRBJ1-2; weak D call: TRBD1 (6 bases). Trimming took 6 bases from V and 4 from J, leaving 12 bases between them. CDR3 length: 13 residues. The V gene's germline CDR1 is SNHLY and CDR2 FYNNEI. CDR3 sequence reads: CASSIGQPYGYTF. Written as DNA, the CDR3 is TGTGCCAGCAGCATTGGACAGCCCTATGGCTACACCTTC.

The chain couples TRBV18 to TRBJ2-7, with 12 bases that match TRBD2. The CDR3 runs to 15 residues. Trimming took 3 bases from V and 2 from J; bases not matched to a gene: 2. Germline CDR1 reads KGHSH; CDR2 reads LQKENI. CDR3 in amino acids: CASSPTSGGPYEQYF. CDR3 in DNA: TGTGCCAGCTCACCTACTAGCGGGGGGCCCTACGAGCAGTACTTC.

V usage is TRBV3-1 (or the pseudogene TRBV3-2) and J usage is TRBJ2-2; possible D gene TRBD2, 5 bases. The CDR3 covers 15 residues. CDR1 is LGHDT, CDR2 YNNKEL, per germline (reference sequence). The V end was cut by 4 bases, the J end by 6 bases, with 15 bases between. The CDR3 loop reads CASSRRQARAGELFF. Written as DNA, the CDR3 is TGTGCCAGCAGCCGTCGTCAAGCGAGGGCCGGGGAGCTGTTTTTT.

The gene calls are TRBV18 and TRBJ1-2; D may be TRBD1 (5 bases). V lost 6 bases and J lost 4, with 12 bases in between. Germline V gene lookup returns CDR1 KGHSH and CDR2 LQKENI. This CDR3 spans 13 amino acids. The CDR3 loop is CASSPDSSYGYTF. The CDR3 DNA is TGTGCCAGCTCCCCTGACAGTTCCTATGGCTACACCTTC.

CDR3 in amino acids: CASRTGWWYEQYV. The CDR3 DNA sequence: TGTGCCAGCAGAACAGGGTGGTGGTACGAGCAGTACGTC. The genes are TRBV2 and TRBJ2-7; perhaps TRBD1 as D (6 bases). The CDR3 is 13 amino acids. Germline V CDR1 and CDR2: SNHLY, FYNNEI. Trimming removed 6 bases at V and 4 bases at J, with 13 bases between.

This clone was found a few times. V usage is TRBV2 and J usage is TRBJ1-5; no firm D call. Germline V lookup: CDR1 SNHLY, CDR2 FYNNEI. The CDR3 contains 14 residues. Deletions cut 2 bases from V and 4 bases from J, with 9 bases between. The CDR3 DNA reads as TGTGCCAGCAGTGAAATGGCCGGTAATCAGCCCCAGCATTTT. Its protein product is CASSEMAGNQPQHF. The whole variable domain, filled in from reference TRBV2 and TRBJ1-5, reads EPEVTQTPSHQVTQMGQEVILRCVPISNHLYFYWYRQILGQKVEFLVSFYNNEISEKSEIFDDQFSVERPDGSNFTLKIRSTKLEDSAMYFCASSEMAGNQPQHFGDGTRLSIL.